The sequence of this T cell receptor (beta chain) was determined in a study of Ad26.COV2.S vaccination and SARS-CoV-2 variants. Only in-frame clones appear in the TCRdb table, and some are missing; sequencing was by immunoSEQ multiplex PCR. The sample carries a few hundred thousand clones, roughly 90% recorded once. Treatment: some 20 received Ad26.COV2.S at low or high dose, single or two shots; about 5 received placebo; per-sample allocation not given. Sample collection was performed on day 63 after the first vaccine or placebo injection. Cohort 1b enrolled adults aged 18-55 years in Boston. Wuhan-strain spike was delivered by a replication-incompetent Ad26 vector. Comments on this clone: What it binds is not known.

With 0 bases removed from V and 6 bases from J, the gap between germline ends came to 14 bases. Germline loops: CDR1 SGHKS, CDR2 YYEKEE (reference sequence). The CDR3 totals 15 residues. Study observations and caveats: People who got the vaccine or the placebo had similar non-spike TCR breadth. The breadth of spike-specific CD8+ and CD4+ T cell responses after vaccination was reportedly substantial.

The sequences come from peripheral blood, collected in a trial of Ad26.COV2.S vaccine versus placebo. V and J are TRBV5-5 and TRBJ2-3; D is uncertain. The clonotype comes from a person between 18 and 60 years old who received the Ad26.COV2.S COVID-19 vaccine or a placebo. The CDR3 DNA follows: TGTGCCAGCAGCTTGGGGGGTGCTTCTGGTGATACGCAGTATTTT. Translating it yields CASSLGGASGDTQYF.